The 21 T cell receptor beta chains given below trace back to one sample, sequenced in a study of vaccination effects on CD4 cells after COVID-19. These receptors are not linked to any known antigen. The assay was immunoSEQ multiplex PCR, and TCRdb's table has in-frame clones only and misses some. The sample lists around 79,000 clones, around 78% occurring once. Expansion with viral peptide pools was applied to antigen-specific CD4+ T cells by the ViraFEST assay prior to sequencing. An approximately ten-day culture period preceded the isolation of CD4+ T cells. Previously uninfected by SARS-CoV-2, the vaccine recipients also showed negative nucleocapsid antibodies. This specimen was CD4+ T cells from PBMCs cultured with SARS-CoV-2 spike peptides, taken before COVID-19 vaccination. The receptors originated from a human donor who received a COVID-19 vaccine.

The chain combines TRBV10-2 with TRBJ2-2; weak D call: TRBD2 (5 bases). Trimming removed 4 bases at V and 0 bases at J, with 9 bases between. Germline loops: CDR1 WSHSY, CDR2 SAAADI. The CDR3 runs 15 residues. CDR3 region: CASSVSGANTGELFF. In DNA form, the CDR3 reads TGCGCCAGCAGTGTGTCCGGGGCGAACACCGGGGAGCTGTTTTTT.

The CDR3 coding sequence is TGTGCCAGCAGCTTAACCTCAGGGAACTATGGCTACACCTTC. Translation gives CASSLTSGNYGYTF. This sequence joins TRBV11-2 and TRBJ1-2; D may be TRBD1 (5 bases). Germline V gene data show CDR1 as SGHAT and CDR2 as FQNNGV. CDR3 length: 14 residues. Trimming removed 2 bases from V and 2 bases from J, with 9 bases in between.

V and J are TRBV28 and TRBJ1-4; 8 nucleotides agree with TRBD1. The CDR3 spans 13 residues. The V gene end was trimmed by 8 bases and the J gene end by 2 bases; junction bases not matched to a gene: 1. CDR1 and CDR2 from the germline V gene are MDHEN and SYDVKM. CDR3 loop: CASWTGTNEKLFF. CDR3 bases: TGTGCCAGCTGGACAGGGACTAATGAAAAACTGTTTTTT.

This chain joins TRBV2 and TRBJ2-3; 7 bases align to TRBD1. The length of the CDR3 is 15 residues. The V segment lost 2 bases and the J segment 6 bases; nucleotides outside the gene matches: 8. CDR1 is SNHLY, CDR2 FYNNEI, per germline. CDR3 nucleotide sequence: TGTGCCAGCAGTGAATGGGTAGGGGGCGCGGATACGCAGTATTTT. Residues: CASSEWVGGADTQYF.

The rearrangement uses TRBV2 and TRBJ2-3, with D perhaps TRBD2 (5 bases). In germline, CDR1 is SNHLY, CDR2 FYNNEI. This CDR3 contains 14 residues. V lost 6 bases, J lost 1 base, and 11 bases lay in between. CDR3 sequence (DNA): TGTGCCAGCAGCCCCGGTAGCGGCACAGATACGCAGTATTTT. Encoded protein: CASSPGSGTDTQYF.

The J gene is TRBJ2-2, the V gene TRBV19; D uncertain. Deletions cut 5 bases from V and 6 bases from J, with 4 bases between. Germline V CDR1 and CDR2: LNHDA, SQIVND (reference sequence). This CDR3 spans 11 amino acids. CDR3 coding DNA: TGTGCCAGTAGTCAACCCGGGGAGCTGTTTTTT. It specifies CASSQPGELFF. The full variable domain, its missing parts supplied by reference TRBV19 and TRBJ2-2, is DGGITQSPKYLFRKEGQNVTLSCEQNLNHDAMYWYRQDPGQGLRLIYYSQIVNDFQKGDIAEGYSVSREKKESFPLTVTSAQKNPTAFYLCASSQPGELFFGEGSRLTVL.

The chain employs TRBV6-2 or TRBV6-3 and TRBJ2-1; no clear D. Germline V gives CDR1 MNHEY, CDR2 SVGEGT. CDR3 length: 11 amino acids. Deletions cut 6 bases from V and 10 bases from J, with 10 bases between. CDR3 in DNA: TGTGCCAGCAGCCATACCGGGGAGCAGTTCTTC. It encodes CASSHTGEQFF.

This rearrangement joins TRBV9 to TRBJ1-1, with a possible D match to TRBD1 (6 bases). Trimming shortened V by 0 bases and J by 4 bases, and 13 bases separated the two germline ends. Per germline, CDR1 SGDLS and CDR2 YYNGEE. CDR3 length: 15 residues. CDR3 DNA sequence: TGTGCCAGCAGCGTAGGTCGGGGGGCCTCCACTGAAGCTTTCTTT. This translates into CASSVGRGASTEAFF.

The sample holds a few counts of this clone. This chain uses TRBV24-1 with TRBJ1-1, with D perhaps matching TRBD1 (6 bases). The V gene's germline CDR1 is KGHDR and CDR2 SFDVKD. Trimming left V 3 bases short and J 4 bases short, with 14 bases between. This CDR3 region has 15 residues. The CDR3 here is CATSDAGAGGTEAFF. The DNA for the CDR3 is TGTGCCACCAGTGATGCAGGGGCAGGAGGCACTGAAGCTTTCTTT.

The V call is TRBV6-5, the J call TRBJ2-2; possible D gene TRBD1, 5 bases. Trimming cost V 10 bases and J 6 bases, with 15 bases left between them. Per germline, CDR1 MNHEY and CDR2 SVGAGI. The CDR3 runs 13 residues. The CDR3 sequence: CATGPGFPGELFF. In DNA, the CDR3 is TGTGCCACCGGTCCAGGGTTCCCCGGGGAGCTGTTTTTT.

This chain joins TRBV5-8 and TRBJ2-6; unclear D gene. Germline assignment: CDR1 SGHTS and CDR2 YDEGEE. Trimming removed 1 base at V and 0 bases at J, with 5 bases between. This CDR3 is 15 amino acids long. The DNA for the CDR3 is TGTGCCAGCAGCTTGTCGGGCTCTGGGGCCAACGTCCTGACTTTC. This sequence encodes CASSLSGSGANVLTF.

There are a few counts of this clone. The rearrangement joins TRBV7-3 to TRBJ2-2; D unresolved. CDR1 is SGHTA and CDR2 is FQGTGA in the germline V gene. Trimming removed 6 bases at V and 0 bases at J, with 2 bases between. The CDR3 consists of 12 residues. The CDR3 spells CASRSNTGELFF. DNA of the CDR3: TGTGCCAGCAGATCGAACACCGGGGAGCTGTTTTTT.

The V and J genes are TRBV19 and TRBJ1-3; 8 nucleotides line up with TRBD1. The CDR3 consists of 15 residues. Trimming cost V 3 bases and J 3 bases; bases outside gene matches: 4. CDR1 and CDR2 from the germline V gene are LNHDA and SQIVND (reference sequence). CDR3 loop: CASSIDRGVGNTIYF. For the CDR3, the DNA is TGTGCCAGTAGTATCGACAGGGGAGTTGGAAACACCATATATTTT.

This rearrangement joins TRBV27 to TRBJ1-2; D call uncertain. The CDR3 is 15 amino acids. The V gene lost 2 bases and the J gene lost 4 bases, with 14 bases spanning the gap. Germline CDR1 is MNHEY and CDR2 is SMNVEV (reference sequence). The CDR3 nucleotides are TGTGCCAGCAGTTTAGACCCCCCCGGTCCCTATGGCTACACCTTC. Translated: CASSLDPPGPYGYTF.

V usage is TRBV4-3 and J usage is TRBJ1-5; the match to TRBD1 covers 7 bases. From germline, CDR1 is LGHNA and CDR2 YSLEER. Germline trimming cut 2 bases from V and 2 bases from J; bases unmatched to any gene: 9. CDR3 length: 17 residues. This chain's CDR3 is CASSQYWAGGGNQPQHF. In DNA form, the CDR3 reads TGCGCCAGCAGCCAATATTGGGCAGGGGGTGGCAATCAGCCCCAGCATTTT.

CDR3: CAYRETRSGNTIYF. For the CDR3, the DNA is TGTGCCTACAGGGAGACACGCTCTGGAAACACCATATATTTT. The V and J genes are TRBV6-5 and TRBJ1-3; a weak D match, TRBD1 (6 bases). The CDR3 runs to 14 residues. V lost 11 bases to trimming and J lost 0 bases, with 14 bases between them. CDR1 and CDR2 (germline): MNHEY, SVGAGI.

The chain joins TRBV5-1 to TRBJ2-2, with a tentative D call TRBD1 (7 bases). V was trimmed by 4 bases and J by 7 bases, leaving 20 bases between them. This CDR3 is 16 amino acids long. CDR1 and CDR2 (germline): SGHRS, YFSETQ. The CDR3 DNA follows: TGCGCCAGCAGCCCTCGACAGGGAGGAACTATCGGGGAGCTGTTTTTT. Translated, it gives CASSPRQGGTIGELFF.

This clone has only a few counts. The rearrangement uses TRBV7-3 and TRBJ2-1; no definite D call. Germline CDR1 and CDR2: SGHTA and FQGTGA. V was pared by 2 bases and J by 0 bases, with 8 bases between. This CDR3 region has 15 residues. DNA for the CDR3: TGTGCCAGCAGCTTATTTCAAAGCTCCTACAATGAGCAGTTCTTC. This gives the protein CASSLFQSSYNEQFF.

The chain uses TRBV4-3 and TRBJ1-2; D gene ambiguous. The CDR3 covers 13 residues. V lost 4 bases to trimming and J lost 3 bases, with 9 bases between them. Germline V CDR1 and CDR2: LGHNA, YSLEER. The CDR3 loop is CASSPFRDYGYTF. The CDR3 DNA is TGCGCCAGCAGCCCCTTTCGGGACTATGGCTACACCTTC.

This chain connects TRBV30 to TRBJ2-3; 7 bases agree with TRBD2. The CDR3 contains 13 residues. Germline V gene sequence: CDR1 GTSNPN, CDR2 SVGIG (reference sequence). V lost 5 bases and J lost 1; bases outside the gene matches: 3. CDR3 in DNA: TGTGCCTGGCGGCTAGCGGGCACAGATACGCAGTATTTT. It codes for CAWRLAGTDTQYF.

The V call is TRBV7-9, the J call TRBJ1-1; D is possibly TRBD1 (5 bases). Trimming left V 7 bases short and J 2 bases short, with 38 bases between. The CDR3 extends over 22 amino acids. Germline CDR1 SEHNR, CDR2 FQNEAQ (reference sequence). The DNA for the CDR3 is TGTGCCAGCACCCGAGGGTGGCGGAGAGGGGTCAGAAAGGACGGCCCCAACACTGAAGCTTTCTTT. Residues: CASTRGWRRGVRKDGPNTEAFF.